Below, 29 T cell receptor beta chains from the same sample are listed, as sequenced in a study of response to subunit inactivated influenza vaccine. TCRdb itself ran the RT-PCR reads through MiXCR, one entry per CDR3 protein. The table lists 280,000 or so distinct CDR3 sequences, 21% of them singletons. Specimen: PBMCs from blood, collected approximately 20 months after vaccination. The receptors here all came from a man aged 45-69 years who received an inactivated influenza vaccine.

V and J are TRBV20-1 and TRBJ2-7, with D possibly being TRBD1 (5 bases). The germline gives CDR1 DFQATT, CDR2 SNEGSKA (reference sequence). V lost 0 bases and J lost 6, with 9 bases in between. This CDR3 contains 12 residues. In DNA, the CDR3 is TGCAGTGCTAGAGAGGGGCCCTTCGAGCAGTACTTC. Protein sequence: CSAREGPFEQYF.

This clonotype was observed a handful of times. This chain joins TRBV4-3 and TRBJ1-3, with D possibly TRBD1 on 6 matching bases. V was clipped by 1 base and J by 2 bases, with 12 bases between them. CDR1 and CDR2 from the germline V gene are LGHNA and YSLEER. The CDR3 length is 16 residues. DNA of the CDR3: TGCGCCAGCAGCCAAGGGGGACAACAAGCTGGAAACACCATATATTTT. It codes for CASSQGGQQAGNTIYF.

This sequence joins TRBV28 and TRBJ1-6; D gene unclear. CDR3 length: 17 amino acids. CDR1 is MDHEN and CDR2 is SYDVKM in the germline V gene. The germline V and J ends were trimmed by 1 base and 1 base, with 11 bases remaining between them. CDR3 coding DNA: TGTGCCAGCAGTTTATTCCGGGTCCGGTCCTATAATTCACCCCTCCACTTT. This gives the protein CASSLFRVRSYNSPLHF.

The chain uses TRBV15 and TRBJ1-4; 7 nucleotides align to TRBD1. The V and J ends lost 0 bases and 13 bases, in that order; junction bases with no gene match: 2. Germline CDR1 LNHNV, CDR2 YYDKDF (reference sequence). The CDR3 spans 12 residues. The CDR3 spells CATSRETGSLFF. As DNA, the CDR3 is TGTGCCACCAGCAGAGAGACAGGGTCACTGTTTTTT.

This clonotype was observed a few times. The V gene is TRBV5-1, the J gene TRBJ2-1; weak D call: TRBD1 (6 bases). V was cut by 4 bases and J by 5 bases, with 16 bases left in between. Germline CDR1 is SGHRS and CDR2 is YFSETQ. The CDR3 has 15 residues. CDR3 amino acids: CASSLTGFLDNEQFF. CDR3 nucleotides: TGCGCCAGCAGCCTTACAGGGTTTCTGGACAATGAGCAGTTCTTC.

The genes are TRBV29-1 and TRBJ2-7, with TRBD1 as a possible D gene (6 bases). V was clipped by 6 bases and J by 1 base, with 16 bases between them. CDR3 length: 14 amino acids. CDR1 and CDR2 from the germline V gene are SQVTM and ANQGSEA. In nucleotides, the CDR3 is TGCAGCGTGGCTACAGGGTTTCTTTCCTACGAGCAGTACTTC. Encoded protein: CSVATGFLSYEQYF.

For the CDR3, the DNA is TGCAGTGCTAGATCCGGACGGGGCTACAATGAGCAGTTCTTC. The encoded protein is CSARSGRGYNEQFF. This chain joins TRBV20-1 and TRBJ2-1; D is possibly TRBD2 (5 bases). The V gene's germline CDR1 is DFQATT and CDR2 SNEGSKA (reference sequence). V was shortened by 2 bases and J by 3 bases, with 11 bases between the two germline ends. The CDR3 is made up of 14 amino acids.

The chain joins TRBV7-2 to TRBJ1-5, with 7 bases fitting TRBD1. Trimming cost V 1 base and J 0 bases; bases outside gene matches: 6. CDR1 is SGHTA and CDR2 is FQGNSA in the germline V gene. This CDR3 is 17 amino acids long. CDR3 nucleotide sequence: TGTGCCAGCAGCTTAGGACAGGGTCCTTATAGCAATCAGCCCCAGCATTTT. This sequence encodes CASSLGQGPYSNQPQHF.

V gene TRBV10-3 combines with J gene TRBJ2-1; TRBD2 is a possible D gene (6 bases). V shed 0 bases and J shed 6 bases, with 39 bases lying between them. There are 24 residues in the CDR3. CDR1 is ENHRY, CDR2 SYGVKD, per germline. In DNA, the CDR3 is TGTGCCATCAGTGAGTCGATTAGGTCACGCGGCCCTGGGAGGATGGGAGTGTCCGGCAATGAGCAGTTCTTC. This encodes CAISESIRSRGPGRMGVSGNEQFF.

Ten or more counts support this clonotype. The V gene is TRBV10-2, the J gene TRBJ1-5; D gene uncertain. CDR3 length: 14 amino acids. CDR1 WSHSY and CDR2 SAAADI come from the germline V gene. Trimming left V 7 bases short and J 2 bases short, with 12 bases between. The CDR3 DNA is TGCGCCAGCAACCTGGACGGTGGCAATCAGCCCCAGCATTTT. It specifies CASNLDGGNQPQHF.

This clonotype was picked up a small number of times. V usage is TRBV19 and J usage is TRBJ1-2; D is uncertain. Germline CDR1 and CDR2: LNHDA and SQIVND (reference sequence). With 8 bases removed from V and 1 base from J, the gap between germline ends came to 8 bases. The CDR3 is 12 residues long. The CDR3 region is CASGYGNYGYTF. CDR3 in DNA: TGTGCCAGTGGGTACGGTAACTATGGCTACACCTTC.

This rearrangement joins TRBV18 to TRBJ1-5; D perhaps matches TRBD1 (5 bases). CDR3 length: 17 amino acids. Germline V gives CDR1 KGHSH, CDR2 LQKENI. Trimming cost V 5 bases and J 4 bases, with 21 bases left between them. In DNA, the CDR3 is TGTGCCAGCTCATCGAGTCAGATGGGGCCACTAAATCAGCCCCAGCATTTT. This encodes CASSSSQMGPLNQPQHF.

This clonotype was detected ten times or more. V gene TRBV7-2 combines with J gene TRBJ1-4, with 9 bases that match TRBD1. This CDR3 is 17 amino acids long. The V segment lost 1 base and the J segment 2 bases; nucleotides outside the gene matches: 5. The germline V gene encodes CDR1 SGHTA and CDR2 FQGNSA. CDR3 amino acids: CASSLGDRVTTNEKLFF. The CDR3 DNA follows: TGTGCCAGCAGCTTAGGGGACAGGGTGACGACTAATGAAAAACTGTTTTTT.

This clonotype appeared a few times. In DNA, the CDR3 is TGCAGTGCTGGCTTAAGGGGTGGGGAGACCCAGTACTTC. Translating it yields CSAGLRGGETQYF. The chain is built from TRBV20-1 and TRBJ2-5; maybe TRBD1 (5 bases). Trimming left V 5 bases short and J 5 bases short, with 15 bases between. From germline, CDR1 is DFQATT and CDR2 SNEGSKA (reference sequence). The CDR3 has 13 amino acids.

The CDR3 DNA reads TGTGCCAGCAGCCAGGGGACAACCAACTACGAGCAGTACTTC. Translating it yields CASSQGTTNYEQYF. J is TRBJ2-7 and V is TRBV7-9, with D possibly matching TRBD1 (6 bases). This CDR3 contains 14 residues. With 5 bases removed from V and 3 bases from J, the gap between germline ends came to 14 bases. CDR1 and CDR2 (germline): SEHNR, FQNEAQ (reference sequence).

The V and J genes are TRBV12-3 or TRBV12-4 and TRBJ2-2; D could derive from TRBD1 or TRBD2 (5 bases each). Trimming removed 6 bases at V and 2 bases at J, with 13 bases between. This CDR3 has 15 amino acids. The CDR3 sequence is CASSPDGANTGELFF. The CDR3 bases are TGTGCCAGCAGCCCGGACGGGGCTAACACCGGGGAGCTGTTTTTT.

This clonotype showed up just a few times. The chain carries TRBV18 and TRBJ2-3; possibly TRBD2 for D (6 bases). The CDR3 loop spans 16 amino acids. Germline loops: CDR1 KGHSH, CDR2 LQKENI. V was cut by 4 bases and J by 2 bases, with 16 bases left in between. The CDR3: CASSRSRGLFTDTQYF. The CDR3 nucleotides are TGTGCCAGCTCACGGTCGAGGGGACTTTTCACAGATACGCAGTATTTT.

The chain recombines TRBV3-1 with TRBJ1-5; possibly TRBD1 for D (6 bases). Germline values: CDR1 LGHDT, CDR2 YNNKEL (reference sequence). CDR3 length equals 13 residues. V lost 0 bases to trimming and J lost 10 bases, with 10 bases between them. The CDR3 spells CASSQEVGGPQHF. The CDR3 nucleotides are TGTGCCAGCAGCCAAGAGGTAGGGGGACCCCAGCATTTT.

The chain carries TRBV20-1 and TRBJ2-5, with TRBD2 matching over 7 bases. CDR3 length equals 14 residues. Germline loops: CDR1 DFQATT, CDR2 SNEGSKA (reference sequence). The ends lost 5 bases at V and 2 bases at J; junction bases unmatched: 8. The CDR3 region has the DNA TGCAGTGCTCCGGGGAGGGGAGAACAAGAGACCCAGTACTTC. As protein: CSAPGRGEQETQYF.

This clonotype showed up just a few times. This chain uses TRBV2 with TRBJ1-2; the D is unclear. Trimming pared 2 bases from V and 4 bases from J, leaving 11 bases between. In germline, CDR1 is SNHLY, CDR2 FYNNEI. The CDR3 covers 14 residues. This CDR3 reads CASSESVPGYGYTF. The DNA of the CDR3 is TGTGCCAGCAGTGAAAGCGTCCCGGGCTATGGCTACACCTTC.

The rearrangement links TRBV4-1 to TRBJ2-4; 8 nucleotides match TRBD1. The V gene end was trimmed by 2 bases and the J gene end by 8 bases; junction bases not matched to a gene: 5. This CDR3 has 14 residues. Germline lookup yields CDR1 MGHRA and CDR2 YSYEKL. The DNA of the CDR3 is TGCGCCAGCAGCCAAACGACAGGGGTTGACATTCAGTACTTC. Its protein product is CASSQTTGVDIQYF.

The sample holds a few counts of this clonotype. The chain links TRBV7-3 to TRBJ2-1; maybe TRBD2 (6 bases). Germline V gives CDR1 SGHTA, CDR2 FQGTGA. The CDR3 extends over 16 amino acids. The V and J ends lost 1 base and 6 bases respectively, with 16 bases between them. The CDR3, as DNA: TGTGCCAGCAGCTTAATCGGGAGTGCCCCGGGCAATGAGCAGTTCTTC. It yields the protein CASSLIGSAPGNEQFF.

This clonotype was counted between two and nine times. This chain joins TRBV19 and TRBJ1-3; D uncertain. Per the germline V gene, CDR1 is LNHDA and CDR2 is SQIVND (reference sequence). The CDR3 is 12 amino acids. Trimming took off 7 bases at V and 3 bases at J, with 7 bases between the two ends. The CDR3 is CASTLLGNTIYF. CDR3 coding DNA: TGTGCCAGTACCCTTCTTGGAAACACCATATATTTT.

A few counts support this clonotype. This chain uses TRBV4-2 with TRBJ1-1, with no clear D. The V and J ends lost 2 bases and 4 bases respectively, with 11 bases between them. The CDR3 runs to 14 residues. Germline-derived CDR1 and CDR2 are LGHNA and YNFKEQ. CDR3 sequence (DNA): TGTGCCAGCAGCCAATTTGACTTTGGCACTGAAGCTTTCTTT. Its protein is CASSQFDFGTEAFF.

This clonotype was seen a few times. This chain uses TRBV11-2 with TRBJ2-5; TRBD2 matches 12 bases. Trimming cost V 3 bases and J 5 bases; bases outside gene matches: 7. Germline CDR1 is SGHAT and CDR2 is FQNNGV. The CDR3 is made up of 16 amino acids. This chain's CDR3 is CASSFPGLAGLETQYF. Here the CDR3 DNA reads TGTGCCAGCAGCTTCCCAGGACTAGCGGGACTGGAGACCCAGTACTTC.

Note on this clonotype: A much larger clone lies one base from this, so it may be a read error. V and J are TRBV5-4 and TRBJ1-3; D possibly corresponds to TRBD1 (5 bases). This CDR3 is built from 13 residues. With 0 bases removed from V and 8 bases from J, the gap between germline ends came to 9 bases. Germline assignment: CDR1 SGHNT and CDR2 YYREEE (reference sequence). CDR3 protein: CASSLDKGHTIYF. In DNA, the CDR3 is TGTGCCAGCAGCTTGGATAAGGGACACACCATATATTTT.

This rearrangement joins TRBV20-1 to TRBJ2-1; 7 bases line up with TRBD2. V gave up 1 base and J gave up 0 bases; unmatched junction bases: 6. The germline CDR1 and CDR2 sequences are DFQATT and SNEGSKA (reference sequence). CDR3 size: 16 residues. CDR3 nucleotides: TGCAGTGCTAGAGTTTACGGGGGGAGCTCCTACAATGAGCAGTTCTTC. Amino acids: CSARVYGGSSYNEQFF.

A few counts support this clonotype. This chain joins TRBV7-2 and TRBJ1-3; D gene uncertain. The CDR3 is made up of 13 amino acids. CDR1 SGHTA and CDR2 FQGNSA come from the germline V gene. Trimming left V 5 bases short and J 4 bases short, with 9 bases between. The CDR3: CASSTRAGNTIYF. The CDR3 region has the DNA TGTGCCAGCAGCACCCGGGCCGGAAACACCATATATTTT.

This clonotype was picked up many times. This chain connects TRBV7-2 to TRBJ1-2; 7 positions match TRBD1. The length of the CDR3 is 14 residues. CDR1 and CDR2 from the germline V gene are SGHTA and FQGNSA. Trimming removed 5 bases from V and 4 bases from J; junction bases left unmatched: 7. As DNA, the CDR3 is TGTGCCAGCAGCGCCCGACAGGGCGGCTATGGCTACACCTTC. This sequence encodes CASSARQGGYGYTF.